The T cell receptor beta chain described here comes from a study of cytomegalovirus exposure and HLA in healthy donors. Sequenced by immunoSEQ multiplex PCR; TCRdb stores in-frame clones only, minus some. Among 240,000 or so clones listed, 75% to 90% were seen once. As for this clone: Its antigen remains unknown.

Points from the study as a whole: The study recorded 150 to 200 TCR beta chains that were cytomegalovirus-associated. Among the CMV-associated chains, a few were confirmed in vitro as specific for CMV antigens. Most sequenced TCRs were rare (though some public TCRs occurred in many donors).

Germline V CDR1 and CDR2: MRHNA, SNTAGT. This CDR3 has 14 residues. The V and J ends lost 3 bases and 5 bases respectively, with 13 bases between them. Sequencing input: PBMCs. The TCR sequence derives from a woman between 25 and 40 years old in good health and CMV-seropositive. The chain carries TRBV6-4 and TRBJ1-2, with D possibly matching TRBD1 (5 bases). DNA for the CDR3: TGTGCCAGCAGTGATGGAGGGGTTGGGTATGGCTACACCTTC. Amino acid sequence: CASSDGGVGYGYTF.